The 20 T cell receptor beta chains below come from one sample, sequenced in a study of blood T cell repertoires in COVID-19. Here immunoSEQ multiplex PCR was the method, and the copy in TCRdb shows in-frame clones only, minus some. The sample includes 200,000 to 250,000 clones, 85% to 90% of them seen just once. What was sequenced was PBMCs or T cells enriched from blood (not recorded which). Receptors were obtained from a man in his forties or fifties who had been exposed to COVID-19.

This rearrangement joins TRBV12-3 or TRBV12-4 to TRBJ2-1, with D possibly TRBD2 on 6 matching bases. Deletions cut 6 bases from V and 7 bases from J, with 13 bases between. The CDR3 is made up of 13 amino acids. The CDR3 loop is CASSRLGSNEQFF. The DNA for the CDR3 is TGTGCCAGCAGCCGACTAGGAAGTAATGAGCAGTTCTTC.

The V gene is TRBV19, the J gene TRBJ2-7, with D perhaps matching TRBD2 (5 bases). Trimming pared 3 bases from V and 0 bases from J, leaving 12 bases between. This CDR3 spans 15 amino acids. Germline V gene sequence: CDR1 LNHDA, CDR2 SQIVND (reference sequence). CDR3 nucleotides: TGTGCCAGTAGTATTTCGCTAGCCGTCTCCTACGAGCAGTACTTC. This encodes CASSISLAVSYEQYF.

The chain joins TRBV19 to TRBJ2-7, with D perhaps TRBD2 (6 bases). In germline, CDR1 is LNHDA, CDR2 SQIVND (reference sequence). V lost 6 bases and J lost 4, with 13 bases in between. This CDR3 is 13 amino acids long. This CDR3 reads CASSRGYAYEQYF. In DNA, the CDR3 is TGTGCCAGTAGCCGGGGGTACGCGTACGAGCAGTACTTC.

The V call is TRBV10-1, the J call TRBJ2-3; 7 nucleotides agree with TRBD1. V shed 4 bases, J shed 0 bases, and the junction held 7 bases outside the gene matches. This CDR3 is built from 16 residues. The germline gives CDR1 WNHNN, CDR2 SYGVQD (reference sequence). The CDR3 here is CASSVTGERSTDTQYF. The CDR3 region has the DNA TGCGCCAGCAGTGTAACAGGGGAGCGAAGCACAGATACGCAGTATTTT.

V is TRBV5-1 and J is TRBJ2-3, with 8 nucleotides matching TRBD2. The CDR3 spans 18 residues. Germline V lookup: CDR1 SGHRS, CDR2 YFSETQ. Trimming removed 2 bases from V and 5 bases from J; junction bases left unmatched: 16. The CDR3 spells CASSFEGGVAGYLDTQYF. The CDR3 nucleotides are TGCGCCAGCAGCTTCGAGGGGGGAGTAGCGGGATATCTAGATACGCAGTATTTT.

The genes are TRBV18 and TRBJ2-7; possibly TRBD1 for D (6 bases). The germline V and J ends were trimmed by 2 bases and 3 bases, with 17 bases remaining between them. The CDR3 is 16 residues long. CDR1 is KGHSH and CDR2 is LQKENI in the germline V gene. This chain's CDR3 is CASSPGQRSLGYEQYV. Here the CDR3 DNA reads TGTGCCAGCTCACCAGGACAGAGGTCCCTAGGCTACGAGCAGTACGTC.

This clone has just one count. This rearrangement joins TRBV13 to TRBJ2-5, with 11 bases lining up with TRBD2. The length of the CDR3 is 14 residues. Germline-derived CDR1 and CDR2 are PRHDT and FYEKMQ (reference sequence). Germline trimming cut 6 bases from V and 4 bases from J; bases unmatched to any gene: 4. CDR3 sequence (DNA): TGTGCCAGCAGTAGCGGGAGGGCCGCAGAGACCCAGTACTTC. Translation gives CASSSGRAAETQYF.

This clone was seen a few times. The chain joins TRBV12-5 to TRBJ1-2, with unresolved D. Germline CDR1 reads LGHNT; CDR2 reads FRNRAP. The length of the CDR3 is 13 residues. Trimming cost V 3 bases and J 5 bases, with 10 bases left between them. This chain's CDR3 is CASGFSYSYGYTF. As DNA, the CDR3 is TGTGCTAGTGGTTTCTCCTACTCGTATGGCTACACCTTC.

This sequence joins TRBV9 and TRBJ1-6; a possible D gene is TRBD1 (5 bases). This CDR3 contains 14 residues. In germline, CDR1 is SGDLS, CDR2 YYNGEE. The V end lost 2 bases, the J end lost 7 bases, and 10 bases lay between the germline ends. The CDR3, as DNA: TGTGCCAGCAGCGTGAAAGGGGAAAATTCACCCCTCCACTTT. Translating gives CASSVKGENSPLHF.

The chain couples TRBV10-3 to TRBJ2-1, with D perhaps TRBD2 (6 bases). Trimming took off 2 bases at V and 7 bases at J, with 15 bases between the two ends. CDR1 and CDR2 (germline): ENHRY, SYGVKD. CDR3 length: 15 residues. Here the CDR3 reads CAISERGIGVNEQFF. The CDR3 DNA sequence: TGTGCCATCAGTGAGCGGGGGATAGGGGTGAATGAGCAGTTCTTC.

The CDR3 DNA reads TGTGCCAGCAGTTACTCGATTAGCGGGAGCTCCTACGAGCAGTACGTC. It is translated as CASSYSISGSSYEQYV. J is TRBJ2-7 and V is TRBV6-2 or TRBV6-3; TRBD2 agrees at 9 bases. This CDR3 contains 16 residues. Per the germline V gene, CDR1 is MNHEY and CDR2 is SVGEGT. V shed 0 bases and J 0 bases; nucleotides not matched to a gene: 3.

V gene TRBV2 combines with J gene TRBJ2-7; maybe TRBD2 (6 bases). Germline CDR1 and CDR2: SNHLY and FYNNEI. This CDR3 contains 12 residues. Trimming left V 8 bases short and J 7 bases short, with 15 bases between. CDR3 amino acids: CASRLAPGEQYV. DNA of the CDR3: TGTGCCAGCCGGCTAGCGCCCGGGGAGCAGTACGTC.

The V and J genes are TRBV2 and TRBJ2-3, with D uncertain. CDR3 length: 12 amino acids. The V end was cut by 8 bases, the J end by 0 bases, with 6 bases between. Germline V gene lookup returns CDR1 SNHLY and CDR2 FYNNEI. The CDR3 nucleotides read TGTGCCAGCGCGACTAGCACAGATACGCAGTATTTT. Its translation: CASATSTDTQYF.

The chain uses TRBV10-3 and TRBJ2-5, with 11 bases lining up with TRBD2. This CDR3 has 19 amino acids. V was clipped by 0 bases and J by 5 bases; unmatched bases: 14. Germline V gene data show CDR1 as ENHRY and CDR2 as SYGVKD. CDR3 nucleotides: TGTGCCATCAGTGAGTCGACTACTAGCGGGAGAGCAGGGCGGGAGACCCAGTACTTC. It yields the protein CAISESTTSGRAGRETQYF.

The chain combines TRBV19 with TRBJ1-6, with D possibly being TRBD1 (6 bases). V was pared by 6 bases and J by 13 bases, with 22 bases between. In germline, CDR1 is LNHDA, CDR2 SQIVND (reference sequence). The CDR3 has 15 amino acids. CDR3 bases: TGTGCCAGTAGCAATACACCTCGACAGGTCTTTCCCCTCCACTTT. It translates to CASSNTPRQVFPLHF.

This rearrangement joins TRBV29-1 to TRBJ2-2; D is undetermined. CDR1 and CDR2 (germline): SQVTM, ANQGSEA. With 5 bases removed from V and 5 bases from J, the gap between germline ends came to 9 bases. This CDR3 is built from 12 residues. CDR3 region: CSVRDPTGELFF. The CDR3 nucleotides read TGCAGCGTTCGAGATCCAACCGGGGAGCTGTTTTTT.

This CDR3 reads CASSLLSGGADGELFF. CDR3 DNA sequence: TGTGCCAGCAGCTTGCTTAGCGGGGGGGCCGACGGGGAGCTGTTTTTT. V gene TRBV5-4 combines with J gene TRBJ2-2, with 11 bases matching TRBD2. With 1 base clipped from V and 7 bases from J, the junction kept 6 bases outside the gene matches. CDR3 size: 16 residues. Per the germline V gene, CDR1 is SGHNT and CDR2 is YYREEE (reference sequence).

The chain employs TRBV18 and TRBJ1-2; D may be TRBD1 (6 bases). The germline V gene has CDR1 KGHSH and CDR2 LQKENI. V was cut by 2 bases and J by 3 bases, with 13 bases left in between. The CDR3 extends over 15 amino acids. The CDR3: CASSPGGARDYGYTF. CDR3 nucleotide sequence: TGTGCCAGCTCACCAGGGGGGGCGCGGGACTATGGCTACACCTTC.

V usage is TRBV19 and J usage is TRBJ1-5; the D is unclear. Germline lookup yields CDR1 LNHDA and CDR2 SQIVND (reference sequence). This CDR3 spans 15 amino acids. Trimming took off 4 bases at V and 3 bases at J, with 13 bases between the two ends. The CDR3 DNA reads as TGTGCCAGTAGTAGGGCCCCGGGGAACAATCAGCCCCAGCATTTT. It yields the protein CASSRAPGNNQPQHF.

V and J are TRBV11-2 and TRBJ2-6; 7 nucleotides match TRBD1. V was clipped by 5 bases and J by 8 bases; unmatched bases: 9. Per the germline V gene, CDR1 is SGHAT and CDR2 is FQNNGV. The CDR3 is 15 amino acids. The CDR3: CASSLRRQGPNVLTF. The CDR3 DNA is TGTGCCAGCAGCCTCCGTCGACAGGGCCCCAACGTCCTGACTTTC. The complete variable domain, with remaining parts taken from reference TRBV11-2 and TRBJ2-6, reads EAGVAQSPRYKIIEKRQSVAFWCNPISGHATLYWYQQILGQGPKLLIQFQNNGVVDDSQLPKDRFSAERLKGVDSTLKIQPAKLEDSAVYLCASSLRRQGPNVLTFGAGSRLTVL.